This T cell receptor beta chain was found in a study of T cell repertoires in cytomegalovirus infection. TCRdb independently ran MiXCR on the reads; one entry per CDR3 protein. The data show hundreds of thousands of distinct CDR3 sequences, less than 25% seen once. This clonotype occurred many times. No antigen is known for it. The junction had 3 bases not matched to a gene; V was cut back by 10 bases and J by 3 bases. CDR1 is SEHNR, CDR2 FQNEAQ, per germline (reference sequence). The CDR3 contains 12 residues. Study-wide findings and caveats: Dominating the ex vivo response were TCR beta clonotypes that were CMV-specific and HLA-C-restricted.

This rearrangement joins TRBV7-9 to TRBJ2-5; TRBD1 agrees at 9 bases. What was sequenced was CD8+ T cells from PBMCs. The origin of this receptor is a human donor in good health (CMV status not recorded). Some clones in this sample may be carry-over from other donors' samples. This CDR3 reads CATGTGKETQYF. CDR3 bases: TGTGCCACCGGGACAGGGAAAGAGACCCAGTACTTC.